This entry is about one T cell receptor beta chain. TCRdb itself ran the RT-PCR reads through MiXCR, one entry per CDR3 protein. This sample has roughly 700,000 distinct CDR3 sequences, with approximately 15% found just once. This sample stems from a study of response to subunit inactivated influenza vaccine. This CDR3 has 14 residues. Germline V lookup: CDR1 SGHRS, CDR2 YFSETQ. Germline trimming cut 2 bases from V and 2 bases from J; bases unmatched to any gene: 4. This chain uses TRBV5-1 with TRBJ2-7, with TRBD1 matching 7 bases. The TCR sequence derives from a man aged 45-60 years who received an inactivated influenza vaccine. This sample comprised PBMCs from blood, obtained less than 15 days before vaccination. The CDR3 DNA is TGCGCCAGCAGCTTCACAGGGGATACCTACGAGCAGTACTTC. Amino acid sequence: CASSFTGDTYEQYF.